One and the same sample provided the 8 T cell receptor beta chains below, sequenced in a study of CD8 T cells in Susac syndrome. When the RNA was reverse transcribed, random hexamers were used with an input of roughly 0.45 to 1 ug. Each CDR3 protein gets one entry after TCRdb re-called the immunoSEQ multiplex PCR reads with MiXCR. The table has 150,000 to 160,000 distinct CDR3 sequences, roughly 96% seen once. Input material: CD8+ T cells from PBMCs. The receptors were gathered from a human donor with multiple sclerosis.

The CDR3 protein is CASSLQERDNEQFF. The CDR3, as DNA: TGTGCCAGCAGCTTGCAGGAACGAGACAATGAGCAGTTCTTC. V and J are TRBV7-9 and TRBJ2-1, with D uncertain. Looked up from germline, CDR1 is SEHNR and CDR2 is FQNEAQ (reference sequence). Trimming took 3 bases from V and 5 from J, leaving 11 bases between them. The CDR3 is made up of 14 amino acids. Looking up the rest from reference TRBV7-9 and TRBJ2-1 gives the full variable domain: DTGVSQNPRHKITKRGQNVTFRCDPISEHNRLYWYRQTLGQGPEFLTYFQNEAQLEKSRLLSDRFSAERPKGSFSTLEIQRTEQGDSAMYLCASSLQERDNEQFFGPGTRLTVL.

This chain uses TRBV12-3 or TRBV12-4 with TRBJ2-5, with TRBD2 identical over 10 bases. With 5 bases clipped from V and 2 bases from J, the junction kept 5 bases outside the gene matches. The CDR3 is 15 amino acids. In DNA, the CDR3 is TGTGCCAGCAGTGCCTCACTAGCGGGGCAAGAGACCCAGTACTTC. It codes for CASSASLAGQETQYF.

The chain has TRBV24-1 and TRBJ2-7; no definite D call. This CDR3 spans 16 amino acids. Trimming pared 9 bases from V and 3 bases from J, leaving 23 bases between. The germline V gene has CDR1 KGHDR and CDR2 SFDVKD. This CDR3 is CATRTAGWASDYEQYV. In DNA form, the CDR3 reads TGTGCCACCCGAACCGCTGGCTGGGCCTCGGACTACGAGCAGTACGTC.

The chain combines TRBV9 with TRBJ2-1, with D possibly called TRBD1 or TRBD2 (5 bases each). Germline lookup yields CDR1 SGDLS and CDR2 YYNGEE. This CDR3 is 13 amino acids long. V shed 4 bases and J shed 8 bases, with 13 bases lying between them. DNA of the CDR3: TGTGCCAGCAGCCCGGGGACGTTGGATGAGCAGTTCTTC. Amino acid sequence: CASSPGTLDEQFF.

V gene TRBV29-1 combines with J gene TRBJ1-2, with D maybe TRBD1 (5 bases). V lost 3 bases and J lost 2, with 16 bases in between. CDR1 and CDR2 from the germline V gene are SQVTM and ANQGSEA. The length of the CDR3 is 15 residues. Here the CDR3 DNA reads TGCAGCGTTGACCTCCGGGGGGACCTAAACTATGGCTACACCTTC. As protein: CSVDLRGDLNYGYTF. The whole variable domain, remainder taken from reference TRBV29-1 and TRBJ1-2, is SAVISQKPSRDICQRGTSLTIQCQVDSQVTMMFWYRQQPGQSLTLIATANQGSEATYESGFVIDKFPISRPNLTFSTLTVSNMSPEDSSIYLCSVDLRGDLNYGYTFGSGTRLTVV.

The chain has TRBV9 and TRBJ2-1; the D gene could be TRBD1 or TRBD2 (5 bases each). The CDR3 length is 17 residues. Germline-derived CDR1 and CDR2 are SGDLS and YYNGEE. Trimming shortened V by 0 bases and J by 0 bases, and 13 bases separated the two germline ends. In DNA, the CDR3 is TGTGCCAGCAGCGTAGAGGGACCGATGAGCTCCTACAATGAGCAGTTCTTC. It specifies CASSVEGPMSSYNEQFF.

The V gene is TRBV3-1, the J gene TRBJ2-1; 9 nucleotides match TRBD2. Germline CDR1 reads LGHDT; CDR2 reads YNNKEL (reference sequence). Losses at the gene ends were 3 bases for V and 5 bases for J; bases not matched to a gene: 17. This CDR3 has 19 residues. The CDR3 bases are TGTGCCAGCAGCCAGGCCCCCATTGTGAGCGGGGGGATTAACAATGAGCAGTTCTTC. It is translated as CASSQAPIVSGGINNEQFF.

The chain carries TRBV20-1 and TRBJ1-2, with 8 nucleotides matching TRBD1. CDR1 is DFQATT, CDR2 SNEGSKA, per germline (reference sequence). The ends lost 5 bases at V and 10 bases at J; junction bases unmatched: 12. The CDR3 extends over 13 amino acids. The CDR3 DNA follows: TGCAGTGCTCAGGACAGGGAGCTGGGGGCCTACACCTTC. It yields the protein CSAQDRELGAYTF.